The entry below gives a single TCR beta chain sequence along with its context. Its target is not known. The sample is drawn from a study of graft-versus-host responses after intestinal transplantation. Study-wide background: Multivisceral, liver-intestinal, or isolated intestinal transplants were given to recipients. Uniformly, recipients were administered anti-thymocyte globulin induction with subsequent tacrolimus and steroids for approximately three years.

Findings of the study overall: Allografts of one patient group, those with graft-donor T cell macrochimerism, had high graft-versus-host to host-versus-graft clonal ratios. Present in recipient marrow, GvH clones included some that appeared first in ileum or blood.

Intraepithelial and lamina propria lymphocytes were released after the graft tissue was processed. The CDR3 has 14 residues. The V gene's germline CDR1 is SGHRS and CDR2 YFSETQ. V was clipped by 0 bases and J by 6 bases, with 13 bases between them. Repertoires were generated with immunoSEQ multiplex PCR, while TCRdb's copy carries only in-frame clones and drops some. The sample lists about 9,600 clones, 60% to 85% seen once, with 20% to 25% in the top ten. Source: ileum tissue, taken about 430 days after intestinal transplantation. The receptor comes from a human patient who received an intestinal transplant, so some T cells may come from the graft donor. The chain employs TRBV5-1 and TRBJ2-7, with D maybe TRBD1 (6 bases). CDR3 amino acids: CASSLGQAVSEQYF. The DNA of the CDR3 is TGCGCCAGCAGCTTGGGACAGGCGGTTAGCGAGCAGTACTTC.